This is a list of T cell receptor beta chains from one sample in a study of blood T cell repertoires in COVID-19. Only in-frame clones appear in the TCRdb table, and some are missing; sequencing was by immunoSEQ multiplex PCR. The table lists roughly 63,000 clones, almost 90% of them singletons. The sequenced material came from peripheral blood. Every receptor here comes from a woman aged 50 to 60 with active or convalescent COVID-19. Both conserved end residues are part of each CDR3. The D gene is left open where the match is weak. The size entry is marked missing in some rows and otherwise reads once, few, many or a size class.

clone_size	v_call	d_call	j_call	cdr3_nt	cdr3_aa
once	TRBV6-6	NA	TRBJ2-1	TGTGCCAGCAGTCGACCCCGTGGGGGGTCCTACAATGAGCAGTTCTTC	CASSRPRGGSYNEQFF
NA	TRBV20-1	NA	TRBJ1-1	TGCAGTGCTAGTAGACAGAACACTGAAGCTTTCTTT	CSASRQNTEAFF
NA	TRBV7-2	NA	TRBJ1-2	TGTGCCAGCAGCTTAGATCGGACAAACTATGGCTACACCTTC	CASSLDRTNYGYTF
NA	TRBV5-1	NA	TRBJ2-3	TGCGCCAGCAGCTTGGGCGTTCGACAGTCCACAGATACGCAGTATTTT	CASSLGVRQSTDTQYF
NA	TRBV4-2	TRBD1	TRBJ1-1	TGTGCCAGCAGCCAAGAATACAGACAGGGTAATGAAGCTTTCTTT	CASSQEYRQGNEAFF
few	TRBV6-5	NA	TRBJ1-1	TGTGCCAGCAGTTACACCGACACGAACACTGAAGCTTTCTTT	CASSYTDTNTEAFF
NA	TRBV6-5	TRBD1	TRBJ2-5	TGTGCCAGTTTGGACAGGGGGCGAGGAGAGACCCAGTACTTC	CASLDRGRGETQYF
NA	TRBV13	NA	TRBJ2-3	TGTGCCAGCAGCCCGGGGACTAGCACAGATACGCAGTATTTT	CASSPGTSTDTQYF
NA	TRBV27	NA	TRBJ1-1	TGTGCCAGCAGTTTACCAGGGTTGAACACTGAAGCTTTCTTT	CASSLPGLNTEAFF
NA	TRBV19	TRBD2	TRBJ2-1	TGTGCCAGTACCCCAGCGGGGGGAGGATACAATGAGCAGTTCTTC	CASTPAGGGYNEQFF
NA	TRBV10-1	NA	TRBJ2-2	TGCGCCAGCCGGACTGAAAACACCGGGGAGCTGTTTTTT	CASRTENTGELFF
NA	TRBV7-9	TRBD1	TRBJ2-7	TGTGCCAGCAGGCCGGGACAGGGGTCTCAGTACTTC	CASRPGQGSQYF
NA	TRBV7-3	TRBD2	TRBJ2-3	TGTGCCAGCAGCCCACGGGGGGAAGTCACAGATACGCAGTATTTT	CASSPRGEVTDTQYF
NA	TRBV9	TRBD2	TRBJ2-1	TGTGCCAGCAGCGAGGGGACTAGCGGGAGGGCCGGGGATGAGCAGTTCTTC	CASSEGTSGRAGDEQFF
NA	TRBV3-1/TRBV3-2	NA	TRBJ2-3	TGTGCCAGCAGCCAAGACCCCGGGTGGCTAACCACTAGCACAGATACGCAGTATTTT	CASSQDPGWLTTSTDTQYF
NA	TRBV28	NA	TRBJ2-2	TGTGCCAGCAGTTTGTTCCTCGGGGAGCTGTTTTTT	CASSLFLGELFF
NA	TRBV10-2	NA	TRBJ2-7	TGCGCCAGCAGGGAGACAGGATCCAACTACGAGCAGTACTTC	CASRETGSNYEQYF
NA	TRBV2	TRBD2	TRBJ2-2	TGTGCCAGCAGTGTAGCGGGAGAGGGCACCGGGGAGCTGTTTTTT	CASSVAGEGTGELFF
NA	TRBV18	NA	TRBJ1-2	TGTGCCAGCTCACCACAGGGGCAGCCTCGTAACTATGGCTACACCTTC	CASSPQGQPRNYGYTF
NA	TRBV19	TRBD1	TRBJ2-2	TGTGCCAGTAAGGTTAGCCGGGACAGCTATCTGACGAACACCGGGGAGCTGTTTTTT	CASKVSRDSYLTNTGELFF
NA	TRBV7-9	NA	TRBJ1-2	TGTGCCAGCAGAAACACAGGGCCTGATGGCTACACCTTC	CASRNTGPDGYTF
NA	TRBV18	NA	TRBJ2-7	TGTGCCAGCTCTAACAGGGTAGGCCCCTACGAGCAGTACTTC	CASSNRVGPYEQYF
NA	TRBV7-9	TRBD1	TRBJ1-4	TGTGCCAGCAGCTATGGACAGGGGATTAATGAAAAACTGTTTTTT	CASSYGQGINEKLFF
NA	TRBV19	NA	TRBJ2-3	TGTGCCAGTTTTGGGGAGTGGGAAGATACGCAGTATTTT	CASFGEWEDTQYF
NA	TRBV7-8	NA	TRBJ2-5	TGTGCCAGCAGCTTAATCGGGGGAGAGACCCAGTACTTC	CASSLIGGETQYF
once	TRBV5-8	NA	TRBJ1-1	TGTGCCAGCAGCTTGACAATCGGAGCCGGATGGCGAGTGACTGAAGCTTTCTTT	CASSLTIGAGWRVTEAFF
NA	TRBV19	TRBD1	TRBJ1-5	TGTGCCAGTAGTATCCAAGGGGGCAGGGATCAGCCCCAGCATTTT	CASSIQGGRDQPQHF
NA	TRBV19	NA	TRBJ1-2	TGTGCCAGTAGTGTACAGGGCGGTGGCTACACCTTC	CASSVQGGGYTF
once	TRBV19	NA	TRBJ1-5	TGTGCCAGCAGTACGATTGGAGATCAGCCCCAGCATTTT	CASSTIGDQPQHF